This T cell receptor beta chain is drawn from a study of cytomegalovirus exposure and HLA in healthy donors. In the study overall: Of 300 to 500 genotyped donors, about 81% grouped in the Caucasian-associated ancestry cluster. General study results and limits: The study flagged approximately 180 TCR beta chains as cytomegalovirus-associated. According to an earlier analysis, most TCR beta V segments yielded productive rearrangements about 87% or about 30% of the time.

Healthy bone marrow donors formed the donor group. A few counts support this clone. Its specificity is unknown. The PCR ran on 60 Vbeta and 13 Jbeta primers. Sequenced by immunoSEQ multiplex PCR; TCRdb stores in-frame clones only, minus some. The repertoire includes about 94,000 clones, 79% of them detected once, and about 3.8% sits in the top ten. The junction had 0 bases not matched to a gene; V was cut back by 4 bases and J by 3 bases. This CDR3 spans 13 amino acids. Germline V gene data show CDR1 as SNHLY and CDR2 as FYNNEI. The sequence came from a woman in her thirties or forties in good health and CMV-seronegative. The specimen was PBMCs. This chain joins TRBV2 and TRBJ1-1; 9 positions agree with TRBD1. In DNA, the CDR3 is TGTGCCAGCAGTGGACAGGGGGACACTGAAGCTTTCTTT. Its translation is CASSGQGDTEAFF.